Listed below are T cell receptor beta chains from one sample, sequenced in a study of T-cell memory formation after mild COVID-19. TCRdb redid the calling of the 5' RACE reads with MiXCR, one entry per CDR3 protein. This table holds hundreds of thousands of distinct CDR3 sequences, 20% to 25% found once. The source material was PBMCs or a T cell subset sorted from them (not recorded which). The receptors come from an adult woman who had mild COVID-19 (a few samples of this study predate the infection). Cell type and time point are not known. Both conserved end residues are part of each CDR3. The order of the fields is clone size, D gene, V gene, J gene, CDR3 DNA, CDR3 protein. The D gene is left open where the match is weak. Clone size is stated in some rows and not others, as once, few, many or a class when expanded.

abundance: .
d_gene: .
v_gene: TRBV6-6
j_gene: TRBJ1-4
CDR3nt: TGTGCCAGCAGCCCCGGGACCAGAAATGAAAAACTGTTTTTT
CDR3aa: CASSPGTRNEKLFF

abundance: many
d_gene: TRBD1
v_gene: TRBV5-1
j_gene: TRBJ1-2
CDR3nt: TGCGCCAGCAGCTTGGCCGGGGACAGGGTCGGCTACACCTTC
CDR3aa: CASSLAGDRVGYTF

abundance: .
d_gene: TRBD1
v_gene: TRBV7-2
j_gene: TRBJ2-6
CDR3nt: TGTGCCAGCAGCTTCCTGAAGGAACAGGGGGTCGCTGGGGCCAACGTCCTGACTTTC
CDR3aa: CASSFLKEQGVAGANVLTF

abundance: .
d_gene: TRBD2
v_gene: TRBV20-1
j_gene: TRBJ2-1
CDR3nt: TGCAGTGCCCCGGCCGGGGCGGGAGACCACAATGAGCAGTTCTTC
CDR3aa: CSAPAGAGDHNEQFF

abundance: .
d_gene: TRBD1
v_gene: TRBV12-3/TRBV12-4
j_gene: TRBJ1-5
CDR3nt: TGTGCCAGCAGTAGAACAGGGGGATATAGCAATCAGCCCCAGCATTTT
CDR3aa: CASSRTGGYSNQPQHF

abundance: .
d_gene: TRBD2
v_gene: TRBV28
j_gene: TRBJ2-5
CDR3nt: TGTGCCAGCAGTTTTGGCCTAGCGGGGCCTCAGCGTCAAGAGACCCAGTACTTC
CDR3aa: CASSFGLAGPQRQETQYF

abundance: few
d_gene: .
v_gene: TRBV20-1
j_gene: TRBJ2-7
CDR3nt: TGCAGTGCCCAGAGAGAGGGCGCAGGATACGAGCAGTACTTC
CDR3aa: CSAQREGAGYEQYF

abundance: many
d_gene: TRBD1
v_gene: TRBV27
j_gene: TRBJ1-2
CDR3nt: TGTGCCAGCAGTTCGAAGGGCAGGGGGCGAGGTGGCTACACCTTC
CDR3aa: CASSSKGRGRGGYTF

abundance: .
d_gene: TRBD1
v_gene: TRBV7-9
j_gene: TRBJ2-1
CDR3nt: TGTGCCAGCAGCTATAGGGACAGCCGTCCTTACAATGAGCAGTTCTTC
CDR3aa: CASSYRDSRPYNEQFF

abundance: .
d_gene: .
v_gene: TRBV7-9
j_gene: TRBJ1-5
CDR3nt: TGTGCCAGCAGCTTAGAAGGGTTCGTCCACCAGCATTTT
CDR3aa: CASSLEGFVHQHF

abundance: .
d_gene: TRBD2
v_gene: TRBV13
j_gene: TRBJ2-7
CDR3nt: TGTGCCAGCAGCCTTCGGGGGAAACTAGCGGGAGGCCCACAATACGAGCAGTACTTC
CDR3aa: CASSLRGKLAGGPQYEQYF

abundance: .
d_gene: TRBD1
v_gene: TRBV29-1
j_gene: TRBJ1-2
CDR3nt: TGCAGCGTTGATTGGGACAGGGGCTATGGCTACACCTTC
CDR3aa: CSVDWDRGYGYTF

abundance: few
d_gene: TRBD2
v_gene: TRBV10-3
j_gene: TRBJ2-3
CDR3nt: TGTGCCATCAGTGAGTCGTGGACTAGCCCCACAGATACGCAGTATTTT
CDR3aa: CAISESWTSPTDTQYF

abundance: .
d_gene: .
v_gene: TRBV7-2
j_gene: TRBJ1-1
CDR3nt: TGTGCCAGCAGCTTAGATTATTCCGGCTTTGACACTGAAGCTTTCTTT
CDR3aa: CASSLDYSGFDTEAFF

abundance: few
d_gene: .
v_gene: TRBV4-3
j_gene: TRBJ2-7
CDR3nt: TGCGCCAGCAGCCAAGAAGCGGGCCCCTCCTACGAGCAGTACTTC
CDR3aa: CASSQEAGPSYEQYF

abundance: few
d_gene: .
v_gene: TRBV5-8
j_gene: TRBJ2-7
CDR3nt: TGTGCCAGCAGCTCTGGACTGAACTCCTACGAGCAGTACTTC
CDR3aa: CASSSGLNSYEQYF

abundance: .
d_gene: .
v_gene: TRBV2
j_gene: TRBJ1-1
CDR3nt: TGTGCCAGCATCCGACGAGGGAACACTGAAGCTTTCTTT
CDR3aa: CASIRRGNTEAFF

abundance: few
d_gene: .
v_gene: TRBV5-5
j_gene: TRBJ2-3
CDR3nt: TGTGCCAGCAGCTTGAGTTGGGGGCAGCCCTTGAGCACAGATACGCAGTATTTT
CDR3aa: CASSLSWGQPLSTDTQYF

abundance: .
d_gene: .
v_gene: TRBV5-1
j_gene: TRBJ2-5
CDR3nt: TGCGCCAGCAGCTGGGGTGCCAAGAGCCTTCAAGAGACCCAGTACTTC
CDR3aa: CASSWGAKSLQETQYF

abundance: few
d_gene: TRBD2
v_gene: TRBV7-2
j_gene: TRBJ2-3
CDR3nt: TGTGCCAGCAGCTTAACCGGGAGGCCGAATCTCGATACGCAGTATTTT
CDR3aa: CASSLTGRPNLDTQYF

abundance: few
d_gene: TRBD2
v_gene: TRBV29-1
j_gene: TRBJ2-1
CDR3nt: TGCAGCGTTGAAGAAGGACTTAGCGGGGGCTACAATGAGCAGTTCTTC
CDR3aa: CSVEEGLSGGYNEQFF

abundance: few
d_gene: .
v_gene: TRBV6-5
j_gene: TRBJ2-5
CDR3nt: TGTGCCAGCAGTCCACCGGGACAGGGAGTTCTAGCGGGACCAGTCGGGACCCAGTACTTC
CDR3aa: CASSPPGQGVLAGPVGTQYF

abundance: .
d_gene: .
v_gene: TRBV20-1
j_gene: TRBJ2-7
CDR3nt: TGCAGTGCTAGCCACCAGGGCTACGAGCAGTACTTC
CDR3aa: CSASHQGYEQYF

abundance: few
d_gene: .
v_gene: TRBV15
j_gene: TRBJ2-1
CDR3nt: TGTGCCACCAGCAGAGCACTCGCGACTAACAATGAGCAGTTCTTC
CDR3aa: CATSRALATNNEQFF

abundance: .
d_gene: .
v_gene: TRBV29-1
j_gene: TRBJ1-2
CDR3nt: TGCAGCGTTGACGGCGGTGGCTACACCTTC
CDR3aa: CSVDGGGYTF

abundance: many
d_gene: .
v_gene: TRBV11-2
j_gene: TRBJ2-7
CDR3nt: TGTGCCAGCAGCTTAGGGACGGACGAGCAGTACTTC
CDR3aa: CASSLGTDEQYF

abundance: .
d_gene: .
v_gene: TRBV3-1
j_gene: TRBJ2-3
CDR3nt: TGTGCCAGCAGCCACTGGGGGGATACGCAGTATTTT
CDR3aa: CASSHWGDTQYF

abundance: .
d_gene: TRBD2
v_gene: TRBV20-1
j_gene: TRBJ2-3
CDR3nt: TGCAGTGCTAGACTAGCGGACCCAACAGATACGCAGTATTTT
CDR3aa: CSARLADPTDTQYF

abundance: .
d_gene: .
v_gene: TRBV27
j_gene: TRBJ2-1
CDR3nt: TGTGCCAGCAAGGTTAACTCCTACAATGAGCAGTTCTTC
CDR3aa: CASKVNSYNEQFF

abundance: few
d_gene: .
v_gene: TRBV10-3
j_gene: TRBJ2-5
CDR3nt: TGTGCCATCAGTTCGGCTAGCGCTTACGAGACCCAGTACTTC
CDR3aa: CAISSASAYETQYF

abundance: few
d_gene: .
v_gene: TRBV24-1
j_gene: TRBJ2-2
CDR3nt: TGTGCCACCAGTGACGGCTTGGGCGGAGATATGGGGGCCGGGGAGCTGTTTTTT
CDR3aa: CATSDGLGGDMGAGELFF

abundance: .
d_gene: .
v_gene: TRBV5-1
j_gene: TRBJ1-3
CDR3nt: TGCGCCAGCAGCCCGGACAGACTGCCCATATATTTT
CDR3aa: CASSPDRLPIYF

abundance: few
d_gene: .
v_gene: TRBV12-3/TRBV12-4
j_gene: TRBJ1-2
CDR3nt: TGTGCCAGCAGTTTAAGGGCCCCAGCTAACTATGGCTACACCTTC
CDR3aa: CASSLRAPANYGYTF

abundance: few
d_gene: .
v_gene: TRBV19
j_gene: TRBJ2-7
CDR3nt: TGTGCCACCTCAAGGGCAGGGAGCTCCTACGAGCAGTACTTC
CDR3aa: CATSRAGSSYEQYF

abundance: .
d_gene: .
v_gene: TRBV19
j_gene: TRBJ1-5
CDR3nt: TGTGCCAGTAGTATGGGAGGGTATAGCAATCAGCCCCAGCATTTT
CDR3aa: CASSMGGYSNQPQHF

abundance: few
d_gene: TRBD2
v_gene: TRBV29-1
j_gene: TRBJ2-7
CDR3nt: TGCAGCGCAACTAGCGGGAGGTCCTACGAGCAGTACTTC
CDR3aa: CSATSGRSYEQYF

abundance: .
d_gene: .
v_gene: TRBV15
j_gene: TRBJ1-5
CDR3nt: TGTGCCACCAGCTCATCCCTTCGGCAGGGGAGCAATCAGCCCCAGCATTTT
CDR3aa: CATSSSLRQGSNQPQHF

abundance: .
d_gene: .
v_gene: TRBV12-3/TRBV12-4
j_gene: TRBJ1-5
CDR3nt: TGTGCCAGCAGTTGGGGGGTTCACCAGCCCCAGCATTTT
CDR3aa: CASSWGVHQPQHF

abundance: few
d_gene: .
v_gene: TRBV12-3/TRBV12-4
j_gene: TRBJ1-4
CDR3nt: TGTGCCAGCACCTTGGGGTTAGGCCAAGGGATTGGAAAACTGTTTTTT
CDR3aa: CASTLGLGQGIGKLFF

abundance: few
d_gene: TRBD2
v_gene: TRBV9
j_gene: TRBJ2-1
CDR3nt: TGTGCCAGCAGCGGAGAAGGGACTAGCGACCCCTACAATGAGCAGTTCTTC
CDR3aa: CASSGEGTSDPYNEQFF

abundance: .
d_gene: .
v_gene: TRBV21-1
j_gene: TRBJ2-7
CDR3nt: TGTGCCATAAGAGGGGGTCGGACTAGCGGGAGCAACGAGCAGTACTTC
CDR3aa: CAIRGGRTSGSNEQYF

abundance: once
d_gene: .
v_gene: TRBV7-2
j_gene: TRBJ2-7
CDR3nt: TGTGCCAGCAGCCCGCGGTTTGGGGGGAGTAGTTACGAGCAGTACTTC
CDR3aa: CASSPRFGGSSYEQYF

abundance: few
d_gene: .
v_gene: TRBV29-1
j_gene: TRBJ2-1
CDR3nt: TGCAGCGTTGAGGGACTCCTTAACCGACACAATGAGCAGTTCTTC
CDR3aa: CSVEGLLNRHNEQFF

abundance: .
d_gene: .
v_gene: TRBV15
j_gene: TRBJ2-5
CDR3nt: TGTGCCACCAGCAGAGAGGGAAAGGGAAAAGAGACCCAGTACTTC
CDR3aa: CATSREGKGKETQYF

abundance: .
d_gene: TRBD1
v_gene: TRBV6-1
j_gene: TRBJ1-3
CDR3nt: TGTGCCAGCAGTGAACAGGGACAGAGCTCTGGAAACACCATATATTTT
CDR3aa: CASSEQGQSSGNTIYF

abundance: few
d_gene: .
v_gene: TRBV11-2
j_gene: TRBJ1-2
CDR3nt: TGTGCCAGCAGCTTAGGCGGCAGGGGCAACTATGGCTACACCTTC
CDR3aa: CASSLGGRGNYGYTF

abundance: .
d_gene: .
v_gene: TRBV30
j_gene: TRBJ1-4
CDR3nt: TGTGCCTGGACCCGGGCTAATGAAAAACTGTTTTTT
CDR3aa: CAWTRANEKLFF

abundance: few
d_gene: TRBD1
v_gene: TRBV7-9
j_gene: TRBJ1-1
CDR3nt: TGTGCCAGCAGCTTAGTAACCGGACAGGCTGAAGCTTTCTTT
CDR3aa: CASSLVTGQAEAFF

abundance: few
d_gene: .
v_gene: TRBV4-1
j_gene: TRBJ1-1
CDR3nt: TGCGCCAGCAGCGAAGACTGGCGCACTGAAGCTTTCTTT
CDR3aa: CASSEDWRTEAFF

abundance: few
d_gene: TRBD2
v_gene: TRBV7-2
j_gene: TRBJ2-7
CDR3nt: TGTGCCAGCAGCTTTAGCGGGGAACCGAGTCCCTACGAGCAGTACTTC
CDR3aa: CASSFSGEPSPYEQYF

abundance: .
d_gene: TRBD2
v_gene: TRBV3-1
j_gene: TRBJ2-5
CDR3nt: TGTGCCAGCAGCCAAGCCCGTGGGACTAGCGGGTTGGAGACCCAGTACTTC
CDR3aa: CASSQARGTSGLETQYF

abundance: .
d_gene: TRBD1
v_gene: TRBV5-1
j_gene: TRBJ2-7
CDR3nt: TGCGCCAGCAGCTTGTTGCTGACAGGGGTCGCCGAGCAGTACTTC
CDR3aa: CASSLLLTGVAEQYF

abundance: .
d_gene: .
v_gene: TRBV7-2
j_gene: TRBJ2-2
CDR3nt: TGTGCCAGCAGCCCCCAGGGTTTAGGGTCCGGGGAGCTGTTTTTT
CDR3aa: CASSPQGLGSGELFF

abundance: .
d_gene: .
v_gene: TRBV10-3
j_gene: TRBJ1-2
CDR3nt: TGTGCCATCCCCCATCGGGGCGCGTCCTCGGAGGCCGTAAGAGGCTACACCTTC
CDR3aa: CAIPHRGASSEAVRGYTF

abundance: .
d_gene: TRBD1
v_gene: TRBV4-3
j_gene: TRBJ2-5
CDR3nt: TGCGCCAGCAGCCAAGATAAGGGGGTTTGGGACAGGGTTGAGACCCAGTACTTC
CDR3aa: CASSQDKGVWDRVETQYF